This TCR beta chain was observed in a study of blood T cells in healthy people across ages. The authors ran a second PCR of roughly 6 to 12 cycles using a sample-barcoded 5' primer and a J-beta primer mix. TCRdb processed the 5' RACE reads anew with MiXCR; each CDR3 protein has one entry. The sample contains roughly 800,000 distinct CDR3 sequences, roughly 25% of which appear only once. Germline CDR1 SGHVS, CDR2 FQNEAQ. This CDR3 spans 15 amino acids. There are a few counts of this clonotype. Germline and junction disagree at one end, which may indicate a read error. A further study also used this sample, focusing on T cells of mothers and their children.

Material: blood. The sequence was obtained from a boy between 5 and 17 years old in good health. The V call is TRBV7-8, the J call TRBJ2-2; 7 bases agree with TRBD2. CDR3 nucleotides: TGTGCCGGCAGCTTAGTGGACGGGGGGACCGGGGAGCTGTTTTTT. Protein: CAGSLVDGGTGELFF.